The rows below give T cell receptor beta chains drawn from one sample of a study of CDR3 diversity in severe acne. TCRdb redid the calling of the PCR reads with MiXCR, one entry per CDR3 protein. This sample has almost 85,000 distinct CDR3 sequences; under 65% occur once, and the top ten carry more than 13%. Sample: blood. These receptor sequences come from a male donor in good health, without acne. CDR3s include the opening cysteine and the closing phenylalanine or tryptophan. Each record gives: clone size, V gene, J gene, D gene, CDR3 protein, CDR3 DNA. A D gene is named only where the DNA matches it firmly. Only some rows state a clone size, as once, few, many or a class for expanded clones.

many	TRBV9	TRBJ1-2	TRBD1	CASSAGQGAISYGYTF	TGTGCCAGCAGCGCCGGGCAGGGGGCGATAAGCTATGGCTACACCTTC
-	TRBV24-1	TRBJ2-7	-	CATSDFPFRGADYEQYF	TGTGCCACCAGTGATTTTCCTTTTAGGGGGGCCGACTACGAGCAGTACTTC
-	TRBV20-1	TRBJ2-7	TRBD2	CSAAPGAGGIYEQYF	TGCAGTGCAGCCCCGGGGGCGGGAGGGATCTACGAGCAGTACTTC
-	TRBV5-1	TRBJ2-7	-	CASSLVPGASNEQYF	TGCGCCAGCAGCTTGGTTCCGGGAGCCTCCAACGAGCAGTACTTC
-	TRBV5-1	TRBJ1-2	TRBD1	CASSPDPGQGNGYTF	TGCGCCAGCAGCCCAGACCCGGGACAGGGAAATGGCTACACCTTC
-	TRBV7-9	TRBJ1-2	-	CASSFVEGGGYAF	TGTGCCAGCAGCTTCGTCGAGGGTGGCGGCTACGCCTTC
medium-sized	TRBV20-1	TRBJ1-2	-	CSARWAWENGYTF	TGCAGTGCTAGATGGGCCTGGGAGAACGGCTACACCTTC
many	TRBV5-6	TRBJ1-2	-	CASSPTRSVGYTF	TGTGCCAGCAGCCCCACCCGTTCGGTGGGCTACACCTTC
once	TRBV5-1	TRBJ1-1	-	CASSLVGGNTEAFF	TGCGCCAGCAGCTTGGTTGGCGGGAACACTGAAGCTTTCTTT
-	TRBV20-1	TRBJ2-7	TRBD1	CSASGGQGGYEQYF	TGCAGTGCTAGTGGAGGACAGGGGGGCTACGAGCAGTACTTC
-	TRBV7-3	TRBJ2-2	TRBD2	CASSSSGSPDTGELFF	TGTGCCAGCAGCTCTAGCGGGAGCCCCGACACCGGGGAGCTGTTTTTT
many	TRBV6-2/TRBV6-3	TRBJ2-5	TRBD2	CASSRGPSGSFQETQYF	TGTGCCAGCAGCCGCGGGCCTAGCGGGAGTTTCCAAGAGACCCAGTACTTC
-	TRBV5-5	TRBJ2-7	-	CASATVSYEQYF	TGTGCCAGCGCGACAGTCTCCTACGAGCAGTACTTC
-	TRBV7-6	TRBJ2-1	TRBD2	CASSIEGLAGGPRDNEQFF	TGTGCCAGCAGTATTGAGGGACTAGCGGGAGGGCCAAGGGACAATGAGCAGTTCTTC
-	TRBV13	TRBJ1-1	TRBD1	CASSFYRGVGTEAFF	TGTGCCAGCAGCTTTTACAGGGGGGTAGGCACTGAAGCTTTCTTT
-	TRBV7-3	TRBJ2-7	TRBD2	CASSLTTSGEYEQYF	TGTGCCAGCAGCTTGACTACTAGCGGGGAGTACGAGCAGTACTTC
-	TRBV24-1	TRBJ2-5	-	CASKGLGETQYF	TGTGCCAGCAAAGGTCTTGGAGAGACCCAGTACTTC
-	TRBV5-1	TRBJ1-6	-	CASGPDSPLHF	TGCGCCAGCGGCCCCGATTCACCCCTCCACTTT
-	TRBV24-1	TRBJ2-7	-	CATSEGRAGYEQYF	TGTGCCACCAGTGAAGGCCGGGCTGGCTACGAGCAGTACTTC
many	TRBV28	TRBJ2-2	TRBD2	CASSSSGGATGELFF	TGTGCCAGCAGCTCTAGCGGGGGGGCCACCGGGGAGCTGTTTTTT
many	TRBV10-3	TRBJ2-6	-	CAISEAISGANVLTF	TGTGCCATCAGCGAGGCCATCTCTGGGGCCAACGTCCTGACTTTC
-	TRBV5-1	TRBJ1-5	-	CASSLFRGEKLFFGSGTQHF	-
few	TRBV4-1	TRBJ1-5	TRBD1	CASSRVGTGNNQPQHF	TGCGCCAGCAGCCGCGTCGGGACAGGGAATAATCAGCCCCAGCATTTT
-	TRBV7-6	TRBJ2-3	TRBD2	CASSLEKGGRGDTQYF	TGTGCCAGCAGCTTAGAGAAGGGAGGGAGAGGGGATACGCAGTATTTT
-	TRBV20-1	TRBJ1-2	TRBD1	CSAAPGTDYGYTF	TGCAGTGCAGCCCCCGGGACAGATTATGGCTACACCTTC
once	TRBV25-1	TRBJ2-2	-	CASSQSLRVTGELFF	TGTGCCAGCAGCCAATCTCTGAGGGTCACCGGGGAGCTGTTTTTT
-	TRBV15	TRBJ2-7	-	CATSGEGLARYAQYF	TGTGCCACCAGCGGAGAGGGGCTAGCGCGGTACGCGCAGTACTTC
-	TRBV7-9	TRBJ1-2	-	CASSLGPDREYGYTF	TGTGCCAGCAGCTTAGGGCCAGATCGAGAGTATGGCTACACCTTC
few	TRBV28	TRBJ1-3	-	CAITNPALGNTIYF	TGTGCCATTACTAATCCGGCTCTAGGAAACACCATATATTTT
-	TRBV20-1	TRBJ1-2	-	CSATTRSRGYGYTF	TGCAGTGCCACAACACGGTCTCGGGGCTATGGCTACACCTTC
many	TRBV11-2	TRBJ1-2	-	CASSLIENYVGYTF	TGTGCCAGCAGCCTGATAGAAAACTATGTTGGCTACACCTTC
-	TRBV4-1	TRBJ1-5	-	CASSQDYRSGKRNQPQHF	TGCGCCAGCAGCCAAGATTATAGGTCGGGTAAGCGCAATCAGCCCCAGCATTTT
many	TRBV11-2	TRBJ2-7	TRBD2	CASSRGTSSYEQYF	TGTGCCAGCAGCCGCGGGACTAGTTCATACGAGCAGTACTTC
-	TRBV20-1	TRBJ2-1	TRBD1	CSASYWTGVNEQFF	TGCAGTGCTAGCTACTGGACAGGGGTCAATGAGCAGTTCTTC
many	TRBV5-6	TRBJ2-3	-	CASSLLFIDGPRCGTDTQYF	TGTGCCAGCAGCTTGTTGTTCATTGATGGGCCGAGGTGCGGCACAGATACGCAGTATTTT
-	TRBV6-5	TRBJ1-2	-	CASSAGERGGYTF	TGTGCCAGCAGTGCCGGGGAGCGAGGAGGCTACACCTTC
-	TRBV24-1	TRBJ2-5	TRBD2	CATSDPRGDPTTVAQYF	TGTGCCACCAGTGATCCGCGGGGGGACCCCACTACCGTTGCCCAGTACTTC
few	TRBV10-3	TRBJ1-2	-	CAISESQGSYTF	TGTGCCATCAGTGAGTCGCAGGGGAGCTACACCTTC
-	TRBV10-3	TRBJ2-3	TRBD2	CATLTSGSRGQYF	TGTGCCACCCTGACTAGCGGGAGTCGAGGGCAGTATTTT
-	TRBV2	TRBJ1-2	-	CASSTQPIGYTF	TGTGCCAGCAGTACACAGCCCATTGGCTACACCTTC
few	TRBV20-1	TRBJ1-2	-	CSARDTATNYGYTF	TGCAGTGCTAGAGATACGGCAACTAACTATGGCTACACCTTC
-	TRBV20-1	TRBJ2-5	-	CSEDGGLGETQYF	TGCAGTGAAGACGGCGGGCTGGGGGAGACCCAGTACTTC
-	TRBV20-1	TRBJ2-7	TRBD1	CSASVRQGLLHEQYF	TGCAGTGCTAGTGTTCGACAGGGCTTGTTGCACGAGCAGTACTTC
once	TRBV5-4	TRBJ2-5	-	CASSPAQGETQYF	TGTGCCAGCAGCCCAGCACAGGGAGAGACCCAGTACTTC